Listed here are 30 T cell receptor beta chains from one sample, sequenced in a study of T cells expressing NK-cell markers. TCRdb reprocessed the 5' RACE reads and reports one entry per CDR3 protein, with no DNA. The sample's table shows 150,000 to 180,000 distinct CDR3 sequences. Sample: blood T cells: a sorted CD56 or NKG2C T cell subset, CD4+ or CD8+ T cells, or bulk PBMC T cells (not recorded which). All receptors derive from a woman between 45 and 60 years old in good health.

CDR3 in amino acids: CASYRTNYGYTF. The chain uses TRBV2 and TRBJ1-2; TCRdb picks TRBD1, but there is no DNA to check that call. Germline V CDR1 and CDR2: SNHLY, FYNNEI. This CDR3 has 12 amino acids.

The V call is TRBV12-3 or TRBV12-4, the J call TRBJ2-1. CDR3 length: 12 residues. CDR3 sequence: CASSLNFDEQFF.

The chain links TRBV15 to TRBJ2-1; TCRdb names TRBD2, which stays unverified in the absence of DNA. The CDR3 runs 18 residues. Germline-derived CDR1 and CDR2 are LNHNV and YYDKDF (reference sequence). This CDR3 is CATSRELWRELNYNEQFF.

This chain uses TRBV5-6 with TRBJ2-1; TCRdb selects TRBD1, and the lack of DNA leaves this call unchecked. The germline CDR1 and CDR2 sequences are SGHDT and YYEEEE. This CDR3 has 14 residues. The CDR3 sequence: CAGFPWGGYNEQFF.

The V call is TRBV5-1, the J call TRBJ2-7. The CDR3 covers 14 residues. Germline loops: CDR1 SGHRS, CDR2 YFSETQ. The CDR3 region is CASSLAGGPNEQYF.

The chain is built from TRBV13 and TRBJ2-1; TCRdb's D call, TRBD2, is unchecked because there is no DNA. The CDR3 sequence is 15 residues long. CDR1 is PRHDT and CDR2 is FYEKMQ in the germline V gene (reference sequence). CDR3 sequence reads: CASSLKVLAYNEQFF.

The chain uses TRBV4-1 and TRBJ2-1. Germline CDR1 is MGHRA and CDR2 is YSYEKL. The CDR3 contains 12 residues. CDR3 in amino acids: CASSQSWGEQFF.

This sequence joins TRBV30 and TRBJ2-1; the D call from TCRdb, TRBD2, cannot be confirmed without DNA. This CDR3 comprises 14 residues. Germline lookup yields CDR1 GTSNPN and CDR2 SVGIG (reference sequence). CDR3 amino acids: CAWISDRSYNEQFF. The whole variable domain, filled in from reference TRBV30 and TRBJ2-1, reads SQTIHQWPATLVQPVGSPLSLECTVEGTSNPNLYWYRQAAGRGLQLLFYSVGIGQISSEVPQNLSASRPQDRQFILSSKKLLLSDSGFYLCAWISDRSYNEQFFGPGTRLTVL.

The chain employs TRBV19 and TRBJ1-1; TCRdb picks TRBD1, but there is no DNA to check that call. Germline CDR1 and CDR2: LNHDA and SQIVND (reference sequence). This CDR3 contains 13 residues. The CDR3 sequence is CASSLGEGAEAFF. The full variable domain, its missing parts supplied by reference TRBV19 and TRBJ1-1, is DGGITQSPKYLFRKEGQNVTLSCEQNLNHDAMYWYRQDPGQGLRLIYYSQIVNDFQKGDIAEGYSVSREKKESFPLTVTSAQKNPTAFYLCASSLGEGAEAFFGQGTRLTVV.

This chain connects TRBV7-9 to TRBJ2-2; no DNA is available, so the TRBD2 call from TCRdb remains unchecked. This CDR3 comprises 15 residues. The germline gives CDR1 SEHNR, CDR2 FQNEAQ (reference sequence). CDR3 region: CASSSWTRDTGELFF.

This chain uses TRBV4-1 with TRBJ2-1; TCRdb picks TRBD2, but there is no DNA to check that call. Germline V gene sequence: CDR1 MGHRA, CDR2 YSYEKL. This CDR3 has 16 residues. CDR3 residues: CASSQGQGGDYNEQFF.

The chain links TRBV3-1 to TRBJ1-5; the D gene TCRdb calls, TRBD1, cannot be checked with no DNA. The germline CDR1 and CDR2 sequences are LGHDT and YNNKEL (reference sequence). The CDR3 loop spans 15 amino acids. The CDR3 here is CASSQESRGNQPQHF.

The rearrangement links TRBV12-3 or TRBV12-4 to TRBJ2-1; without DNA, the TCRdb call of TRBD2 cannot be checked. This CDR3 region has 16 residues. CDR3 sequence reads: CASSGGTSGRKDEQFF.

The rearrangement joins TRBV6-5 to TRBJ2-1; without DNA, the TCRdb call of TRBD2 cannot be checked. Per the germline V gene, CDR1 is MNHEY and CDR2 is SVGAGI. This CDR3 spans 17 amino acids. CDR3 amino acids: CASSYRDSPSSYNEQFF.

The chain employs TRBV5-5 and TRBJ1-5. Germline CDR1 and CDR2: SGHKS and YYEKEE (reference sequence). CDR3 size: 14 residues. The CDR3 reads CASSLGLAIIPQHF. The full variable domain, its missing parts supplied by reference TRBV5-5 and TRBJ1-5, is DAGVTQSPTHLIKTRGQQVTLRCSPISGHKSVSWYQQVLGQGPQFIFQYYEKEERGRGNFPDRFSARQFPNYSSELNVNALLLGDSALYLCASSLGLAIIPQHFGDGTRLSIL.

The V gene is TRBV27, the J gene TRBJ2-5; the D call of TRBD1 rests on TCRdb alone, since no DNA is present to check it. This CDR3 is 14 amino acids long. Germline loops: CDR1 MNHEY, CDR2 SMNVEV (reference sequence). The CDR3 spells CASSPGTTMETQYF.

This chain connects TRBV6-1 to TRBJ2-7; the TCRdb D gene call, TRBD2, has no DNA to confirm it. Germline loops: CDR1 MNHNS, CDR2 SASEGT. This CDR3 spans 14 amino acids. This CDR3 reads CASSEEGLADEQYF.

V and J are TRBV7-9 and TRBJ2-1; TCRdb returns TRBD1, unconfirmable since there is no DNA. This CDR3 has 16 amino acids. CDR1 is SEHNR and CDR2 is FQNEAQ in the germline V gene (reference sequence). CDR3 in amino acids: CASSSPEGAGYNEQFF.

The chain links TRBV6-4 to TRBJ1-5; no DNA is available, so the TRBD1 call from TCRdb remains unchecked. Germline V gene sequence: CDR1 MRHNA, CDR2 SNTAGT. The length of the CDR3 is 14 residues. CDR3 protein: CASSPNAQGQPQHF.

This rearrangement joins TRBV3-1 to TRBJ2-7; TCRdb selects TRBD2, and the lack of DNA leaves this call unchecked. The CDR3 sequence is 16 residues long. Germline CDR1 and CDR2: LGHDT and YNNKEL (reference sequence). CDR3: CASSQDWREVPYEQYF.

This rearrangement joins TRBV24-1 to TRBJ2-1; TCRdb returns TRBD2, unconfirmable since there is no DNA. Germline V gene sequence: CDR1 KGHDR, CDR2 SFDVKD. This CDR3 comprises 15 residues. The CDR3 sequence is CATSDPAGGGNEQFF.

The chain has TRBV9 and TRBJ2-7. The germline V gene encodes CDR1 SGDLS and CDR2 YYNGEE. The CDR3 contains 15 residues. CDR3 region: CASSPRVGLAYEQYF.

This chain connects TRBV27 to TRBJ2-1; without DNA, the TCRdb call of TRBD2 cannot be checked. Germline V gives CDR1 MNHEY, CDR2 SMNVEV (reference sequence). There are 14 residues in the CDR3. The CDR3 loop reads CASSSRTFFNEQFF.

The genes are TRBV20-1 and TRBJ2-1; the TCRdb D gene call, TRBD1, has no DNA to confirm it. The CDR3 sequence is 14 residues long. Germline values: CDR1 DFQATT, CDR2 SNEGSKA (reference sequence). The CDR3 spells CSAFWGQGGNEQFF.

This chain uses TRBV27 with TRBJ2-7; TCRdb lists TRBD1, though no DNA is available to test this call. This CDR3 is built from 14 residues. From germline, CDR1 is MNHEY and CDR2 SMNVEV (reference sequence). The CDR3 sequence: CASSLDRQSYEQYF.

V gene TRBV18 combines with J gene TRBJ2-7. CDR1 is KGHSH, CDR2 LQKENI, per germline. This CDR3 is built from 16 residues. The CDR3 protein is CASSPTGSFASYEQYF.

The CDR3: CASTESDEQFF. The chain links TRBV12-3 or TRBV12-4 to TRBJ2-1. The CDR3 is 11 residues long.

The gene calls are TRBV5-1 and TRBJ1-1; TCRdb's D call of TRBD1 is untestable without DNA. The CDR3 extends over 15 amino acids. The germline gives CDR1 SGHRS, CDR2 YFSETQ. The CDR3 is CASSYGRGSNTEAFF.

V gene TRBV28 combines with J gene TRBJ2-6; TCRdb selects TRBD2, and the lack of DNA leaves this call unchecked. This CDR3 spans 16 amino acids. Germline CDR1 and CDR2: MDHEN and SYDVKM. The CDR3 sequence is CASSYQSPSGANVLTF.

The chain carries TRBV12-3 or TRBV12-4 and TRBJ1-1; TCRdb outputs TRBD1, but without DNA this stays unchecked. There are 16 residues in the CDR3. CDR3 residues: CASSFRAGQPNTEAFF.